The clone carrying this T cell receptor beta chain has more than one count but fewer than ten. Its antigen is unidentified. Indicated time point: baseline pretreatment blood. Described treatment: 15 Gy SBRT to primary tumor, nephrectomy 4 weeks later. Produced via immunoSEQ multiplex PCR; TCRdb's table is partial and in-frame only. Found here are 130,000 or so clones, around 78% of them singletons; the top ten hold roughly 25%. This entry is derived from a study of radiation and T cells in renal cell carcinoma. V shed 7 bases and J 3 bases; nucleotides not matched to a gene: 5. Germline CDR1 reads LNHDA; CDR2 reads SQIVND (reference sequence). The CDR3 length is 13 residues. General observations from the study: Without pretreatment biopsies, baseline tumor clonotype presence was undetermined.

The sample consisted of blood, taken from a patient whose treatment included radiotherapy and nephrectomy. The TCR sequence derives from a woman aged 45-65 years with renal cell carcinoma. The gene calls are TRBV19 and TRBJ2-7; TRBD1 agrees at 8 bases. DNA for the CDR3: TGTGCCAGTACCCCGGACAGGGACTACGAGCAGTACTTC. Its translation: CASTPDRDYEQYF.